The sequence of this TCR beta chain was determined in a study of T cell repertoires in cytomegalovirus infection. Study background: HLA-B-restricted CMV epitopes that are well studied, plus recently identified HLA-C-restricted ones, were used by the study. Matching HLA type and CMV infection were both indicated by public TCR beta signatures. General study points: Dominating the ex vivo response were HLA-C-restricted CMV-specific TCR beta clonotypes. Summed public TCR beta family frequency identified CMV carriers bearing the relevant HLA.

This clonotype was picked up a small number of times. The antigen remains unidentified. TCRdb passed the reads through MiXCR, listing each CDR3 protein once. This table has roughly 990,000 distinct CDR3 sequences, 30% to 40% appearing once. The sample was cultured CD8+ T cells from PBMCs, taken from culture after CMV antigen stimulation. This clonotype originated in a human donor in good health (CMV status not recorded). Some clones in this sample may be carry-over from other donors' samples.

This chain's CDR3 is CASSSPPGDLFPETQYF. DNA of the CDR3: TGTGCCAGCAGTTCACCCCCCGGGGACCTCTTCCCAGAGACCCAGTACTTC. The V and J genes are TRBV28 and TRBJ2-5; D may match TRBD1 or TRBD2 (5 bases each). The CDR3 is 17 residues long. Germline lookup yields CDR1 MDHEN and CDR2 SYDVKM. V lost 4 bases and J lost 4, with 22 bases in between.